The next 14 T cell receptor beta chains were all read from a single sample in a study of blood T cell repertoires in COVID-19. Measured with immunoSEQ multiplex PCR; TCRdb has only the in-frame clones, and not every one. The repertoire holds a few hundred thousand clones, with roughly 91% as singletons. Sequenced sample: PBMCs or T cells enriched from blood (not recorded which). Source of these receptors: a woman aged 55-75 years in a cohort exposed to, infected with or recovered from COVID-19 (not recorded which).

The chain combines TRBV6-2 or TRBV6-3 with TRBJ1-5; D remains unclear. The V end was cut by 3 bases, the J end by 5 bases, with 11 bases between. The CDR3 length is 14 residues. In germline, CDR1 is MNHEY, CDR2 SVGEGT. CDR3 in amino acids: CASSYTQIDQPQHF. In DNA, the CDR3 is TGTGCCAGCAGTTATACTCAAATTGATCAGCCCCAGCATTTT.

The rearrangement links TRBV27 to TRBJ2-4, with 7 bases lining up with TRBD1. The J segment lost 0 bases and the V segment lost 7 bases, leaving 12 bases of the junction unmatched. Germline values: CDR1 MNHEY, CDR2 SMNVEV (reference sequence). The CDR3 contains 17 residues. The CDR3 bases are TGTGCCAGCACCGACAGGGAGAGGGTCCTAGCCAAAAACATTCAGTACTTC. Protein: CASTDRERVLAKNIQYF.

Only one count was recorded for this clone. The CDR3 loop is CASSPSGTGDGYTF. The CDR3 DNA sequence: TGTGCCAGCAGCCCGAGTGGGACAGGGGATGGCTACACCTTC. V usage is TRBV7-6 and J usage is TRBJ1-2; 10 positions agree with TRBD1. CDR1 and CDR2 (germline): SGHVS, FNYEAQ. J lost 6 bases, V lost 5 bases, and 6 bases had no gene match. This CDR3 is 14 amino acids long. Full variable domain (remainder filled in from reference TRBV7-6 and TRBJ1-2): GAGVSQSPRYKVTKRGQDVALRCDPISGHVSLYWYRQALGQGPEFLTYFNYEAQQDKSGLPNDRFSAERPEGSISTLTIQRTEQRDSAMYRCASSPSGTGDGYTFGSGTRLTVV.

The chain joins TRBV7-9 to TRBJ1-5, with 7 bases fitting TRBD1. Germline V CDR1 and CDR2: SEHNR, FQNEAQ (reference sequence). V lost 5 bases and J lost 6; bases outside the gene matches: 7. This CDR3 region has 14 residues. In DNA form, the CDR3 reads TGTGCCAGCAGCCGGCAGGGGGTGGGTCAGCCCCAGCATTTT. Amino acid sequence: CASSRQGVGQPQHF.

This chain joins TRBV5-6 and TRBJ1-3, with 8 bases fitting TRBD1. V dropped 3 bases and J dropped 4; count of bases not matched to a gene: 3. Germline assignment: CDR1 SGHDT and CDR2 YYEEEE. The CDR3 loop spans 14 amino acids. CDR3 sequence reads: CASSSTGAGNTIYF. The CDR3 nucleotides read TGTGCCAGCAGCTCGACAGGGGCAGGAAACACCATATATTTT.

This sequence joins TRBV29-1 and TRBJ2-3; 9 bases map to TRBD2. Germline-derived CDR1 and CDR2 are SQVTM and ANQGSEA. The CDR3 contains 14 residues. Trimming at V came to 1 base and at J to 4 bases, leaving 3 bases not matched to a gene. CDR3 nucleotides: TGCAGCGTTGAAGGCGGGAGGGCCCCAGATACGCAGTATTTT. This translates into CSVEGGRAPDTQYF.

This clone was seen a few times. The rearrangement uses TRBV27 and TRBJ1-4, with D possibly matching TRBD1 (6 bases). Trimming removed 5 bases from V and 8 bases from J, with 12 bases in between. CDR1 and CDR2 from the germline V gene are MNHEY and SMNVEV (reference sequence). This CDR3 has 13 residues. The CDR3 sequence is CASSTTGMEKLFF. DNA for the CDR3: TGTGCCAGCAGTACCACAGGGATGGAAAAACTGTTTTTT. The whole variable domain, remainder taken from reference TRBV27 and TRBJ1-4, is EAQVTQNPRYLITVTGKKLTVTCSQNMNHEYMSWYRQDPGLGLRQIYYSMNVEVTDKGDVPEGYKVSRKEKRNFPLILESPSPNQTSLYFCASSTTGMEKLFFGSGTQLSVL.

This chain joins TRBV27 and TRBJ2-7; 8 nucleotides match TRBD1. Germline CDR1 and CDR2: MNHEY and SMNVEV (reference sequence). Trimming cost V 3 bases and J 2 bases; bases outside gene matches: 6. CDR3 length equals 15 residues. CDR3 sequence: CASSLAGTGTYEQYF. CDR3 coding DNA: TGTGCCAGCAGTTTGGCCGGGACAGGCACCTACGAGCAGTACTTC.

The rearrangement links TRBV27 to TRBJ2-1, with D possibly being TRBD2 (6 bases). The germline gives CDR1 MNHEY, CDR2 SMNVEV (reference sequence). V gave up 8 bases and J gave up 10 bases, with 18 bases separating them. The CDR3 contains 13 residues. The CDR3 protein is CASGMAPLAEQFF. CDR3 DNA sequence: TGTGCCAGCGGGATGGCGCCTCTAGCGGAGCAGTTCTTC.

Here the CDR3 reads CASSISETQYF. The CDR3 DNA sequence: TGTGCCAGTAGTATTTCGGAGACCCAGTACTTC. The gene calls are TRBV19 and TRBJ2-5; D is uncertain. The ends were cut back, 3 bases at V and 5 bases at J, with 4 bases in the middle. Per the germline V gene, CDR1 is LNHDA and CDR2 is SQIVND (reference sequence). The CDR3 spans 11 residues.

The chain carries TRBV11-1 and TRBJ2-7; no clear D. The V end lost 1 base, the J end lost 3 bases, and 10 bases lay between the germline ends. The length of the CDR3 is 14 residues. Germline values: CDR1 SGHAT, CDR2 FQDESV (reference sequence). The CDR3 DNA reads TGTGCCAGCAGCTTAGGTGGGCAGGTCTACGAGCAGTACTTC. It specifies CASSLGGQVYEQYF.

This clone was observed once. V is TRBV5-1 and J is TRBJ1-1; the D gene is possibly TRBD1 (5 bases). Trimming took off 0 bases at V and 1 base at J, with 19 bases between the two ends. The CDR3 covers 18 residues. CDR1 is SGHRS and CDR2 is YFSETQ in the germline V gene. CDR3 in amino acids: CASSLGQRSNHANTEAFF. In nucleotides, the CDR3 is TGCGCCAGCAGCTTGGGACAGCGAAGTAATCACGCGAACACTGAAGCTTTCTTT.

The V call is TRBV6-5, the J call TRBJ2-1; TRBD1 matches 7 bases. The CDR3 spans 13 residues. J was trimmed by 8 bases and V by 5 bases; bases with no gene match: 6. Per germline, CDR1 MNHEY and CDR2 SVGAGI. The chain's CDR3 is CASSQTGRDEQFF. CDR3 in DNA: TGTGCCAGCAGTCAGACAGGGCGGGATGAGCAGTTCTTC.

V is TRBV30 and J is TRBJ2-5; D perhaps matches TRBD1 (5 bases). The CDR3 has 12 residues. The germline V and J ends were trimmed by 3 bases and 0 bases, with 5 bases remaining between them. Germline CDR1 GTSNPN, CDR2 SVGIG (reference sequence). The CDR3, as DNA: TGTGCCTGGAGCAGGGACCAAGAGACCCAGTACTTC. This translates into CAWSRDQETQYF.